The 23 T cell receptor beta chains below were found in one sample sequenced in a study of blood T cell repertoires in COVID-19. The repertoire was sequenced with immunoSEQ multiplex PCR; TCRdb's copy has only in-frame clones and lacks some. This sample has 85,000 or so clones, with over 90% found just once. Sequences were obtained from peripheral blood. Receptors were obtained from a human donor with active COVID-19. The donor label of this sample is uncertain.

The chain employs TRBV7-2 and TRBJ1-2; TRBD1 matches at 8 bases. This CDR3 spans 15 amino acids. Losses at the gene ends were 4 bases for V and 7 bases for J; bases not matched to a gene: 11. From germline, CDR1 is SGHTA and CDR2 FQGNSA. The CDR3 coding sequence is TGTGCCAGCAGCTCCTCCCAGGGGGCTGGGGGTGGCTACACCTTC. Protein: CASSSSQGAGGGYTF. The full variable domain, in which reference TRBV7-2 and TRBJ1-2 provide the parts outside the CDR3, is GAGVSQSPSNKVTEKGKDVELRCDPISGHTALYWYRQSLGQGLEFLIYFQGNSAPDKSGLPSDRFSAERTGGSVSTLTIQRTQQEDSAVYLCASSSSQGAGGGYTFGSGTRLTVV.

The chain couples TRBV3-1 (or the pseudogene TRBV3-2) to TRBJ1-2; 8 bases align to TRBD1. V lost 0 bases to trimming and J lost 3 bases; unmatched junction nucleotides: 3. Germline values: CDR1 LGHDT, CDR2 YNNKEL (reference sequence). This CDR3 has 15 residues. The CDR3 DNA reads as TGTGCCAGCAGCCAAGACGACAGGGGAGACTATGGCTACACCTTC. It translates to CASSQDDRGDYGYTF.

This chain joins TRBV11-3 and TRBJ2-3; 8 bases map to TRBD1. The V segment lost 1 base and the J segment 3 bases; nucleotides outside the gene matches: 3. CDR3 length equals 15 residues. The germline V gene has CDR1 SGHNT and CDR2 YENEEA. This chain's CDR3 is CASSLGQGSTDTQYF. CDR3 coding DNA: TGTGCCAGCAGCTTAGGACAGGGGTCGACAGATACGCAGTATTTT.

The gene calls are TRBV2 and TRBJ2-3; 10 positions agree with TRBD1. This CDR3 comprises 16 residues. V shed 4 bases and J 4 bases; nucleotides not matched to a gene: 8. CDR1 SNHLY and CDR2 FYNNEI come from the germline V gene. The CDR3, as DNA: TGTGCCAGCAGTGCCCCGGGACAGGGGTCCGCAGATACGCAGTATTTT. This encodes CASSAPGQGSADTQYF.

The CDR3 region has the DNA TGCGCCAGCAGCCATCCCGGGACAGGGTTGACAGATACGCAGTATTTT. Translated: CASSHPGTGLTDTQYF. The genes are TRBV4-1 and TRBJ2-3; 9 positions agree with TRBD1. The germline V gene encodes CDR1 MGHRA and CDR2 YSYEKL. The CDR3 has 16 amino acids. V was clipped by 3 bases and J by 3 bases; unmatched bases: 7.

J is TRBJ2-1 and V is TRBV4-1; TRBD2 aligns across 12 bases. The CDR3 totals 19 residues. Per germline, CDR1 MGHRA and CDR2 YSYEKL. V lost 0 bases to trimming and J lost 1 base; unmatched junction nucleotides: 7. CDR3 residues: CASSQETSGGFGSYNEQFF. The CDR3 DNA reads TGCGCCAGCAGCCAAGAGACTAGCGGGGGCTTTGGGTCCTACAATGAGCAGTTCTTC.

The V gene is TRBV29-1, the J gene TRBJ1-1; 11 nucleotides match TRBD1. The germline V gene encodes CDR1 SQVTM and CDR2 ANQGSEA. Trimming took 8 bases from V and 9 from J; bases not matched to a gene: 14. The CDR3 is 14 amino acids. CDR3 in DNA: TGCAGCTCCCTTTTCGGGACAGGGGGGAGAAAAGCTTTCTTT. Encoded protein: CSSLFGTGGRKAFF.

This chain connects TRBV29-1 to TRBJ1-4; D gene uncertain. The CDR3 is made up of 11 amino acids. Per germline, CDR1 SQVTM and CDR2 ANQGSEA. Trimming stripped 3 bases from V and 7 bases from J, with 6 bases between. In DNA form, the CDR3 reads TGCAGCGTTGAGGGCACTGAAAAACTGTTTTTT. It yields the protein CSVEGTEKLFF. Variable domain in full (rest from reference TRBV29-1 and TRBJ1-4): SAVISQKPSRDICQRGTSLTIQCQVDSQVTMMFWYRQQPGQSLTLIATANQGSEATYESGFVIDKFPISRPNLTFSTLTVSNMSPEDSSIYLCSVEGTEKLFFGSGTQLSVL.

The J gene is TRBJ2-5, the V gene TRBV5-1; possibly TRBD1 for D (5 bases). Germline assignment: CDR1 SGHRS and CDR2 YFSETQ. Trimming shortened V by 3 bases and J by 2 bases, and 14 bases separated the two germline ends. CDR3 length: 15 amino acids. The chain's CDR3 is CASSSRQTLQETQYF. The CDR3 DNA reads TGCGCCAGCAGCTCCCGACAGACCCTACAAGAGACCCAGTACTTC.

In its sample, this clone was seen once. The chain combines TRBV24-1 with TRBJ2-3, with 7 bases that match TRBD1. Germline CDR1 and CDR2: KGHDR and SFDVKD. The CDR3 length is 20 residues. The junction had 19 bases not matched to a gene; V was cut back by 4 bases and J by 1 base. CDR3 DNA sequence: TGTGCCACCAGTGACCCTAATACCGGGACAGCTAATTCACGCACAGATACGCAGTATTTT. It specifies CATSDPNTGTANSRTDTQYF.

CDR3 bases: TGTGCCAGCTTTGACAGGGTGGGGTACGAGCAGTACTTC. Its protein is CASFDRVGYEQYF. The V and J genes are TRBV6-5 and TRBJ2-7, with TRBD1 matching 7 bases. Trimming at V came to 8 bases and at J to 4 bases, leaving 8 bases not matched to a gene. The germline V gene encodes CDR1 MNHEY and CDR2 SVGAGI. This CDR3 is built from 13 residues.

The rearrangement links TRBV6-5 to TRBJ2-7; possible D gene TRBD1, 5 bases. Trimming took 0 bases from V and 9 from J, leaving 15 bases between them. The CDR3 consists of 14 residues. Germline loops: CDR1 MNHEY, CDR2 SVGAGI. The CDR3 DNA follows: TGTGCCAGCAGTTACTCCGGGCCTCTTAGGGGGCAGTACTTC. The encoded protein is CASSYSGPLRGQYF.

The CDR3 bases are TGTGCCAGCAGCTCGGGCGGGTATAATTCACCCCTCCACTTT. This codes for CASSSGGYNSPLHF. This sequence joins TRBV5-6 and TRBJ1-6; D call uncertain. Trimming removed 3 bases at V and 4 bases at J, with 8 bases between. The CDR3 is 14 residues long. Looked up from germline, CDR1 is SGHDT and CDR2 is YYEEEE.

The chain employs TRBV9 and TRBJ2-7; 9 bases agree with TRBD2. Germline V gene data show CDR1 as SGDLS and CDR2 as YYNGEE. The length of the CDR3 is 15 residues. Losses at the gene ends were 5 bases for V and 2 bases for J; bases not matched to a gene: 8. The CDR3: CASSGGGEITYEQYF. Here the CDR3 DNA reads TGTGCCAGCAGTGGCGGGGGGGAAATTACCTACGAGCAGTACTTC. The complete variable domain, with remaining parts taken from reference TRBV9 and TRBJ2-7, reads DSGVTQTPKHLITATGQRVTLRCSPRSGDLSVYWYQQSLDQGLQFLIQYYNGEERAKGNILERFSAQQFPDLHSELNLSSLELGDSALYFCASSGGGEITYEQYFGPGTRLTVT.

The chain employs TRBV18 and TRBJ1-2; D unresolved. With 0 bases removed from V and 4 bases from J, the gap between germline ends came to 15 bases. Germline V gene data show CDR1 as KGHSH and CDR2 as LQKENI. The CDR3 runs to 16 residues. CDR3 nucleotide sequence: TGTGCCAGCTCACCACCCAATCGGGGAGAAACCTATGGCTACACCTTC. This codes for CASSPPNRGETYGYTF.

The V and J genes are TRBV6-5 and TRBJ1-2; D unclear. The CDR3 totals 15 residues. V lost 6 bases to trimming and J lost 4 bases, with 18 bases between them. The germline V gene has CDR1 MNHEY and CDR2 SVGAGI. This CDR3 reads CASSRESPPLYGYTF. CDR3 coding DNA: TGTGCCAGCAGCCGAGAAAGTCCGCCCCTCTATGGCTACACCTTC.

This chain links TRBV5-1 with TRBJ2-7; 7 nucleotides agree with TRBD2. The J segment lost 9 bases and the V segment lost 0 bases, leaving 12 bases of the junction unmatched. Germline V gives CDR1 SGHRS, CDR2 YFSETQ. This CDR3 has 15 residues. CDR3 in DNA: TGCGCCAGCAGCTTGGAACCTAGCGGAGGAGGGGTGCAGTACTTC. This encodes CASSLEPSGGGVQYF.

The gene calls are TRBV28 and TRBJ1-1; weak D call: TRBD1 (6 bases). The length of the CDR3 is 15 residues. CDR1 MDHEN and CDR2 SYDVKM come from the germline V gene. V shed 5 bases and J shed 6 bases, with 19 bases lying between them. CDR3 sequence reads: CASSPSKGQTSEAFF. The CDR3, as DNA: TGTGCCAGCAGTCCCTCGAAAGGACAGACATCTGAAGCTTTCTTT.

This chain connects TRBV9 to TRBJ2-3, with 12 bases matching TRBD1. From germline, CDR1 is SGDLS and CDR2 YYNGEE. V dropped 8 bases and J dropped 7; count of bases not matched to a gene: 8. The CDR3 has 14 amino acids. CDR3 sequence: CASAPGQGAHTQYF. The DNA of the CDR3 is TGTGCCAGTGCCCCGGGACAGGGGGCGCATACGCAGTATTTT.

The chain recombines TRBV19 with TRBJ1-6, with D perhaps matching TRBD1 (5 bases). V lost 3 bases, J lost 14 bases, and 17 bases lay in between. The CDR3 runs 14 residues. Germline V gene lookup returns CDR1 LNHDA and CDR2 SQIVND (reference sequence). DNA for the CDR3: TGTGCCAGTAGTATTGGGCAGGGCCGTCGATCCCTCCACTTT. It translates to CASSIGQGRRSLHF. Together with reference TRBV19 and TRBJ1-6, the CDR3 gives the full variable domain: DGGITQSPKYLFRKEGQNVTLSCEQNLNHDAMYWYRQDPGQGLRLIYYSQIVNDFQKGDIAEGYSVSREKKESFPLTVTSAQKNPTAFYLCASSIGQGRRSLHFGNGTRLTVT.

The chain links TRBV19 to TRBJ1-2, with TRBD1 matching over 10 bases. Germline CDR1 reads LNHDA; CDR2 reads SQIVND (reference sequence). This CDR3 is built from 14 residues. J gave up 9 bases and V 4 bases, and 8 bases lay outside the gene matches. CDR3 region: CASSTGTGDGSYTF. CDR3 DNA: TGTGCCAGTAGTACCGGGACAGGGGATGGAAGCTACACCTTC. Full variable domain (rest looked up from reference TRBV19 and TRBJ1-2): DGGITQSPKYLFRKEGQNVTLSCEQNLNHDAMYWYRQDPGQGLRLIYYSQIVNDFQKGDIAEGYSVSREKKESFPLTVTSAQKNPTAFYLCASSTGTGDGSYTFGSGTRLTVV.

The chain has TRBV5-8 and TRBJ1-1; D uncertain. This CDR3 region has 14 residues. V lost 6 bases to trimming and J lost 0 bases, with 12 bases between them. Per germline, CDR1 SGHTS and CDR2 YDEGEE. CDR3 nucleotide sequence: TGTGCCAGCAACTTCGGGAGCTTGAACACTGAAGCTTTCTTT. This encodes CASNFGSLNTEAFF.

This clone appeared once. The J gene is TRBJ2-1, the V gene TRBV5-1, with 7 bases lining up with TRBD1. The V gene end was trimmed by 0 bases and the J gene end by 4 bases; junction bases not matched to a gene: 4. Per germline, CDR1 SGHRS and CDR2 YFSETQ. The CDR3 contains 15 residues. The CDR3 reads CASSLEGAAYNEQFF. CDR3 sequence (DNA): TGCGCCAGCAGCTTGGAGGGGGCCGCTTACAATGAGCAGTTCTTC. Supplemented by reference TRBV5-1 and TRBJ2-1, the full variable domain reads KAGVTQTPRYLIKTRGQQVTLSCSPISGHRSVSWYQQTPGQGLQFLFEYFSETQRNKGNFPGRFSGRQFSNSRSEMNVSTLELGDSALYLCASSLEGAAYNEQFFGPGTRLTVL.